This is a list of T cell receptor beta chains from one sample in a study of response to subunit inactivated influenza vaccine. MiXCR, run by TCRdb on the RT-PCR reads, gives a single entry per CDR3 protein. The sample contains a few hundred thousand distinct CDR3 sequences, over 9% of which appear only once. This sample was shared with a second study, whose subject was T cells expressing NK-cell markers.

The sample here was PBMCs from blood, taken on the day of vaccination. The receptors were sampled from a man aged 50-60 years who received an inactivated influenza vaccine. The CDR3 runs from the conserved cysteine through the conserved F or W. A D gene is named only where the DNA matches it firmly. Rows give clone size only sometimes, using once, few, many, or a class for an expanded clone.

D gene	J gene	clone size	V gene	CDR3 DNA	CDR3 protein
TRBD2	TRBJ2-3	few	TRBV12-3/TRBV12-4	TGTGCCAGCAGTCCTTCCTGGCGGGAGTTCACAGATACGCAGTATTTT	CASSPSWREFTDTQYF
.	TRBJ2-7	.	TRBV6-2/TRBV6-3	TGTGCCAGCAGTCGAGGGCCAGCCTACGAGCAGTACTTC	CASSRGPAYEQYF
.	TRBJ2-7	.	TRBV5-6	TGTGCCAGCAGCCATCCGGGACATACCTACGAGCAGTACTTC	CASSHPGHTYEQYF
.	TRBJ2-5	.	TRBV10-3	TGTGCCATCAGTGAGTCAGCTGGGGCCTACAAAGAGACCCAGTACTTC	CAISESAGAYKETQYF
.	TRBJ2-3	.	TRBV20-1	TGCAGTGCCGGGAGACAGGAGGGGATACGGAGCACAGATACGCAGTATTTT	CSAGRQEGIRSTDTQYF
TRBD2	TRBJ2-1	.	TRBV20-1	TGCAGTGCTAGAGATGGGGCGGGGGGGCACAATGAGCAGTTCTTC	CSARDGAGGHNEQFF
TRBD1	TRBJ2-2	.	TRBV5-1	TGCGCCAGCAGCTCGACAGGGGGCCTGAACACCGGGGAGCTGTTTTTT	CASSSTGGLNTGELFF
.	TRBJ2-7	.	TRBV21-1	TGTGCCAGCAGCAAATTATATGGGTTCCACGAGCAGTACTTC	CASSKLYGFHEQYF
.	TRBJ1-1	few	TRBV28	TGTGCCAGGAATGCAAAGGTCCTGAGCACTGAAGCTTTCTTT	CARNAKVLSTEAFF
TRBD2	TRBJ2-3	few	TRBV7-9	TGTGCCAGCAGCTCCTTAGCGGGAGGGCCGGGGACAGATACGCAGTATTTT	CASSSLAGGPGTDTQYF
.	TRBJ1-3	many	TRBV12-3/TRBV12-4	TGTGCCAGCGGCGACAGCTTCTCTGGAAACACCATATATTTT	CASGDSFSGNTIYF
.	TRBJ2-7	few	TRBV4-1	TGCGCCAGCAGCCAAGTATGGCACTCCTACGAGCAGTACTTC	CASSQVWHSYEQYF
.	TRBJ1-5	few	TRBV21-1	TGTGCCAGCAGCAAAGAGCCGGGGCAGAGCGATCAGCCCCAGCATTTT	CASSKEPGQSDQPQHF
TRBD2	TRBJ2-2	few	TRBV30	TGTGCCTGGAGTGCACTAGCGGGCCTCACCGGGGAGCTGTTTTTT	CAWSALAGLTGELFF
TRBD1	TRBJ1-2	few	TRBV7-2	TGTGCCAGCACTCCTAGTGGCAGGGGGGTAATAACCTTC	CASTPSGRGVITF
.	TRBJ2-7	.	TRBV6-5	TGTGCCAGCAGTTACTCTTTCACTAACGAGCAGTACTTC	CASSYSFTNEQYF
TRBD2	TRBJ2-5	.	TRBV27	TGTGCCAGCAGGGGGAGGGGAGATATTGGAATCCAAGAGACCCAGTACTTC	CASRGRGDIGIQETQYF
.	TRBJ2-7	.	TRBV15	TGTGCCACCAGCCTGAGCCGGGACTCCCTCTACGAGCAGTACTTC	CATSLSRDSLYEQYF
.	TRBJ2-2	few	TRBV10-3	TGTGCCATCCGGGGCTCAGGGGACACCGGGGAGCTGTTTTTT	CAIRGSGDTGELFF
.	TRBJ2-2	few	TRBV27	TGTGCCAGCAGTTTAGCTAAGACGAACACCGGGGAGCTGTTTTTT	CASSLAKTNTGELFF